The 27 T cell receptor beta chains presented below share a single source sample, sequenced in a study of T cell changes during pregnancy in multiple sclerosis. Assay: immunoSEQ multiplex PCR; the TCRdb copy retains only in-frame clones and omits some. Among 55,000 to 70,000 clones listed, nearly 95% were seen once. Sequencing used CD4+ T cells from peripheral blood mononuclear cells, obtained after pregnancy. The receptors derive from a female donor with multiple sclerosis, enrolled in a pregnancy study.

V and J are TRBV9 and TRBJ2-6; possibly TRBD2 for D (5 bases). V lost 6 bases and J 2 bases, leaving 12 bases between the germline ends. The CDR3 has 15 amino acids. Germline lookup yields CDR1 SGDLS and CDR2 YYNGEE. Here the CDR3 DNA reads TGTGCCAGCACCCGGACTGCTGCTGGGGCCAACGTCCTGACTTTC. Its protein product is CASTRTAAGANVLTF.

The CDR3 protein is CASSKTETQTNEKLFF. CDR3 nucleotides: TGTGCCAGCAGCAAGACCGAGACTCAAACTAATGAAAAACTGTTTTTT. V is TRBV21-1 and J is TRBJ1-4. TRBV21-1 is marked as a pseudogene. The CDR3 length is 16 residues.

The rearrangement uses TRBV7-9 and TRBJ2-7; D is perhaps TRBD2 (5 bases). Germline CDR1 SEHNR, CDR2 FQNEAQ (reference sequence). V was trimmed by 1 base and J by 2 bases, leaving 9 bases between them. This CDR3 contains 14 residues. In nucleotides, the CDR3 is TGTGCCAGCAGCTTAGACCCTAGCCCCTACGAGCAGTACTTC. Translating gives CASSLDPSPYEQYF. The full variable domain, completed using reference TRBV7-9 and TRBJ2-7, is DTGVSQNPRHKITKRGQNVTFRCDPISEHNRLYWYRQTLGQGPEFLTYFQNEAQLEKSRLLSDRFSAERPKGSFSTLEIQRTEQGDSAMYLCASSLDPSPYEQYFGPGTRLTVT.

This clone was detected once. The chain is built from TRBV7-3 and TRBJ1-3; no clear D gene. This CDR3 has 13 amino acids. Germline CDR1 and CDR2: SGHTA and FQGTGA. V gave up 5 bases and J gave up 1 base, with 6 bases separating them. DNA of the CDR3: TGTGCCAGCAGCGTCTCGTCTGGAAACACCATATATTTT. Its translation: CASSVSSGNTIYF.

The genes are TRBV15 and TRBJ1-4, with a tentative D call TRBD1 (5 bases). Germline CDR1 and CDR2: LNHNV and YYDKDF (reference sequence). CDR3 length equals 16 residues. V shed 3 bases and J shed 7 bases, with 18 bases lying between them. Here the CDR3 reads CATSRPMDTGGEKLFF. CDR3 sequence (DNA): TGTGCCACCAGCAGGCCGATGGACACCGGCGGTGAAAAACTGTTTTTT.

The CDR3 DNA follows: TGCGCCAGCAGGACTACGGTAGGGTTGGCGAACACTGAAGCTTTCTTT. Its protein product is CASRTTVGLANTEAFF. J is TRBJ1-1 and V is TRBV5-1, with D unresolved. This CDR3 has 16 residues. The V gene lost 5 bases and the J gene lost 1 base, with 18 bases spanning the gap. Germline V gene lookup returns CDR1 SGHRS and CDR2 YFSETQ.

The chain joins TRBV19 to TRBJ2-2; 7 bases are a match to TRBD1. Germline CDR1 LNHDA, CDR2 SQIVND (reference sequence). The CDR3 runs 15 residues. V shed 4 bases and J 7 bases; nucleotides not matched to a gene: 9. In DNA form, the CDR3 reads TGTGCCAGTAGTACTAACAGGGGTCGGGTCGGGGAGCTGTTTTTT. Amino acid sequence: CASSTNRGRVGELFF.

CDR3 region: CASSTPWDSGGFPSTDTQYF. CDR3 DNA: TGTGCCAGCAGTACCCCTTGGGATAGCGGGGGGTTCCCAAGCACAGATACGCAGTATTTT. The chain combines TRBV28 with TRBJ2-3; TRBD2 agrees at 10 bases. The CDR3 totals 20 residues. Germline V CDR1 and CDR2: MDHEN, SYDVKM. V dropped 5 bases and J dropped 0; count of bases not matched to a gene: 17. The complete variable domain, with remaining parts taken from reference TRBV28 and TRBJ2-3, reads DVKVTQSSRYLVKRTGEKVFLECVQDMDHENMFWYRQDPGLGLRLIYFSYDVKMKEKGDIPEGYSVSREKKERFSLILESASTNQTSMYLCASSTPWDSGGFPSTDTQYFGPGTRLTVL.

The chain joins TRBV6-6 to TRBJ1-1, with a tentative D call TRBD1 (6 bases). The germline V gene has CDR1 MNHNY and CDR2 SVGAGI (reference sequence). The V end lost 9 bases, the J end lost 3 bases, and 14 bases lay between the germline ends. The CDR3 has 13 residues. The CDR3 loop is CASQGSMDTEAFF. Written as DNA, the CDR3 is TGTGCCAGTCAGGGGTCCATGGACACTGAAGCTTTCTTT.

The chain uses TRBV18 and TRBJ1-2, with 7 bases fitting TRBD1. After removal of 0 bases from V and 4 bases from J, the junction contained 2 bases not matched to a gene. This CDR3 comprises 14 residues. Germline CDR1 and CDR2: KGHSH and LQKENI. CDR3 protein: CASSPPGQSYGYTF. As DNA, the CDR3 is TGTGCCAGCTCACCACCGGGACAGTCCTATGGCTACACCTTC.

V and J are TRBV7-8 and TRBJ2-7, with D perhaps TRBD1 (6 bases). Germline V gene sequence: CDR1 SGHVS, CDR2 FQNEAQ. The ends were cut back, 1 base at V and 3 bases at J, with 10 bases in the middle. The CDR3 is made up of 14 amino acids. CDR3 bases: TGTGCCAGCAGCTTAGGGACAGTCGGCTACGAGCAGTACTTC. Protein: CASSLGTVGYEQYF.

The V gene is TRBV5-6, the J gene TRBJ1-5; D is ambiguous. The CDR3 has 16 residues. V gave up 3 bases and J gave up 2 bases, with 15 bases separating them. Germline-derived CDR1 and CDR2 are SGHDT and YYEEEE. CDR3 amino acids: CASSSLRREGNQPQHF. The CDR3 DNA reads TGTGCCAGCAGCTCCCTAAGGAGGGAGGGCAATCAGCCCCAGCATTTT.

The CDR3 region is CASSIYSGGGNTGELFF. CDR3 in DNA: TGTGCCAGCAGTATCTACTCGGGGGGCGGTAACACCGGGGAGCTGTTTTTT. The V call is TRBV11-3, the J call TRBJ2-2, with a possible D match to TRBD2 (7 bases). CDR1 SGHNT and CDR2 YENEEA come from the germline V gene. Trimming removed 6 bases from V and 2 bases from J, with 19 bases in between. The CDR3 consists of 17 residues.

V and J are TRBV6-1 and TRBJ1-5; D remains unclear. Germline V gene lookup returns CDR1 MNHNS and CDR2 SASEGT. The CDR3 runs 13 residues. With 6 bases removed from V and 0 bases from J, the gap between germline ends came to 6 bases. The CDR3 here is CASRLYSNQPQHF. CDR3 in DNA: TGTGCCAGCAGACTATATAGCAATCAGCCCCAGCATTTT.

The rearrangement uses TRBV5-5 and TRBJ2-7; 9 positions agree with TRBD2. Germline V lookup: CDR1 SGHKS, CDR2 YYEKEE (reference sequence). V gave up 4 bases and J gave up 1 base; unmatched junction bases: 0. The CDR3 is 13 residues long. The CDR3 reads CASSLAGSYEQYF. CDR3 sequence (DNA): TGTGCCAGCAGCCTAGCGGGATCCTACGAGCAGTACTTC.

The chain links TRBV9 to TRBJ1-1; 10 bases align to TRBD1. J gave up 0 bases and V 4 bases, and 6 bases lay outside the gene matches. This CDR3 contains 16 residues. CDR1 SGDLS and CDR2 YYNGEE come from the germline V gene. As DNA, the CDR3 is TGTGCCAGCAGCCTATCGACAGGGGGCCTGAACACTGAAGCTTTCTTT. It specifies CASSLSTGGLNTEAFF. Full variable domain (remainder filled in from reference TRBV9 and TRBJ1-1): DSGVTQTPKHLITATGQRVTLRCSPRSGDLSVYWYQQSLDQGLQFLIQYYNGEERAKGNILERFSAQQFPDLHSELNLSSLELGDSALYFCASSLSTGGLNTEAFFGQGTRLTVV.

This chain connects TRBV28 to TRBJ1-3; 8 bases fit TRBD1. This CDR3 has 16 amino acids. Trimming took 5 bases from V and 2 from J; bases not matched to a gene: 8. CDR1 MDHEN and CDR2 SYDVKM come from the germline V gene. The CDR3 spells CASSLPGGSAGNTIYF. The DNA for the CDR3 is TGTGCCAGCAGTCTCCCAGGGGGCTCGGCTGGAAACACCATATATTTT.

The CDR3 protein is CASSQTGVPAQHF. DNA of the CDR3: TGTGCCAGCAGTCAGACAGGGGTTCCGGCCCAGCATTTT. The chain couples TRBV14 to TRBJ1-5; 8 nucleotides agree with TRBD1. Germline CDR1 and CDR2: SGHDN and FVKESK. V trimming: 6 bases; J trimming: 11 bases; junction bases outside the gene matches: 9. CDR3 length: 13 amino acids. Together with reference TRBV14 and TRBJ1-5, the CDR3 gives the full variable domain: EAGVTQFPSHSVIEKGQTVTLRCDPISGHDNLYWYRRVMGKEIKFLLHFVKESKQDESGMPNNRFLAERTGGTYSTLKVQPAELEDSGVYFCASSQTGVPAQHFGDGTRLSIL.

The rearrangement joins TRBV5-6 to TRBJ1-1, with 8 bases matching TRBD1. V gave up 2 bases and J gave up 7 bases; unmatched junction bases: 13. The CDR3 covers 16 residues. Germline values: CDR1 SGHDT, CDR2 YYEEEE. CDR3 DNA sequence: TGTGCCAGCAGCTTCAGGGGGCAGGTCGGGCAGGGTGAAGCTTTCTTT. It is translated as CASSFRGQVGQGEAFF.

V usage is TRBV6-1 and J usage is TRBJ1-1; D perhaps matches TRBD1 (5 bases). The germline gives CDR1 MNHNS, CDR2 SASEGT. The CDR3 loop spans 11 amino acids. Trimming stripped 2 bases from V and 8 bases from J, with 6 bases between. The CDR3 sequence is CASSEWTEAFF. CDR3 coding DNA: TGTGCCAGCAGTGAATGGACAGAAGCTTTCTTT.

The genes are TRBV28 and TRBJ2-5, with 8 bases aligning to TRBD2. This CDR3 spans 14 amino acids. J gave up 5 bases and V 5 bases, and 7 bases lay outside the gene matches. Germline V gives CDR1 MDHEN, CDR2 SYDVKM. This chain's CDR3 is CASSPGLAVETQYF. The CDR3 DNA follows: TGTGCCAGCAGTCCAGGACTAGCTGTGGAGACCCAGTACTTC.

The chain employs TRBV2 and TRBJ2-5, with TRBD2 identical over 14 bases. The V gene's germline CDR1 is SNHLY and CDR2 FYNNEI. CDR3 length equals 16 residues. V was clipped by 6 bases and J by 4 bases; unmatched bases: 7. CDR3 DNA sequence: TGTGCCAGCAGGGGACTAGCGGGGGTGCGAGGAGAGACCCAGTACTTC. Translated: CASRGLAGVRGETQYF.

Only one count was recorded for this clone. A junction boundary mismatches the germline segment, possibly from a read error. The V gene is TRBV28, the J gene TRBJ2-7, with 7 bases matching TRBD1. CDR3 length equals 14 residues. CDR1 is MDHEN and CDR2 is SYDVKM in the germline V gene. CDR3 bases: TGTGCCAGCAGCATCTCGACAGGGCTCTACCAGCAGTACTTC. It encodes CASSISTGLYQQYF.

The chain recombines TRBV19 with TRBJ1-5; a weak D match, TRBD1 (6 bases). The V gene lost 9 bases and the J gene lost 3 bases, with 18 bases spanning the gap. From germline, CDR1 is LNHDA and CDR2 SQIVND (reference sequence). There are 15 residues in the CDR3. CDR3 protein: CASDPNTGPNQPQHF. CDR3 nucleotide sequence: TGTGCCAGCGACCCGAACACAGGGCCCAATCAGCCCCAGCATTTT.

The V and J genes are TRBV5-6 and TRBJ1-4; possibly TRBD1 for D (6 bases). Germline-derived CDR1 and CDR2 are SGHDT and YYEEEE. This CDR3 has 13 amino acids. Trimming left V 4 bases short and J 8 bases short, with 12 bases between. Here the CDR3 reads CASSLQGVEKLFF. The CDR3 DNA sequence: TGTGCCAGCAGCCTACAGGGTGTCGAAAAACTGTTTTTT.

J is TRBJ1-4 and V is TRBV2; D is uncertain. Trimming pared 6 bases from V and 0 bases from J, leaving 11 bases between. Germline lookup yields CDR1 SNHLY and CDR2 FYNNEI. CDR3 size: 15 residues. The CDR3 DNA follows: TGTGCCAGCAGCCTTTCAGTCTCAACTAATGAAAAACTGTTTTTT. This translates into CASSLSVSTNEKLFF.

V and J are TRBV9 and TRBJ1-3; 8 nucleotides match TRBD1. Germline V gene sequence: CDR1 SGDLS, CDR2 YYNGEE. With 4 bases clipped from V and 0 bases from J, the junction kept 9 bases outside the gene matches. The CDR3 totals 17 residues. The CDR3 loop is CASSPTGGMSSGNTIYF. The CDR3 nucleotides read TGTGCCAGCAGCCCAACAGGGGGTATGAGCTCTGGAAACACCATATATTTT.